Sequencing of this T cell receptor (beta chain) was carried out in a study of T-cell memory formation after mild COVID-19. Researchers used 5'RACE with constant-segment primers to make TCR alpha and TCR beta cDNA libraries that carry sample barcodes and UMIs. TCRdb called the 5' RACE reads again in MiXCR, with one record for every CDR3 protein. The sample shows some 120,000 distinct CDR3 sequences, approximately 15% of them seen only once. Regarding the study as a whole: Nothing showed for sure that second-wave clones peaking on day 37 were SARS-CoV-2 specific. Pre-infection memory harbored some responding clones, suggesting cross-reactive memory joined.

This clonotype has only a few counts. Its antigen is undetermined. The CDR3 contains 14 residues. V gave up 5 bases and J gave up 1 base; unmatched junction bases: 5. This rearrangement joins TRBV12-3 or TRBV12-4 to TRBJ2-7; TRBD1 matches at 7 bases. This sequence was found in an adult woman who had mild COVID-19 (a few samples of this study predate the infection). Cell type and time point are not known. The sequenced material came from PBMCs or a T cell subset sorted from them (not recorded which). The CDR3: CASSTGDSSYEQYF. CDR3 in DNA: TGTGCCAGCAGTACCGGGGACAGTTCCTACGAGCAGTACTTC.